This T cell receptor beta chain originates from a study of CD8+CD57+ T cells in acquired aplastic anemia. Background on the study: Across the sorted CD4+ and CD8+ cells, DNA amounts averaged roughly 3 ug. Healthy CD8+ samples averaged about 11.0 million reads.

Study-wide results and caveats: Shared by patients and controls, around 27 CD8+ CDR3s were abundant in patients. Patients versus controls showed no significant CD8+ Simpson's diversity difference.

The TCR beta profiling, which covered VDJ combination and CDR3 sequence, was carried out using genomic DNA as the template. One entry per CDR3 protein, called by TCRdb with MiXCR from the reads. In the table there are 90,000 to 120,000 distinct CDR3 sequences, 40% to 60% of which are singletons. Notes on this clonotype: Its antigen is as yet unknown.

Germline V gene sequence: CDR1 SNHLY, CDR2 FYNNEI. This CDR3 has 17 amino acids. V dropped 5 bases and J dropped 1; count of bases not matched to a gene: 7. The TCR was taken from a human donor in good health, serving as a control. The specimen sequenced was sorted CD4+, CD8+, or CD8+CD57+ T cells (not recorded which) from PBMCs. V gene TRBV2 combines with J gene TRBJ2-7, with 14 nucleotides matching TRBD2. Written as DNA, the CDR3 is TGTGCCAGCAGTTTTCGGACTAGCGGGGGGCATTCCTACGAGCAGTACTTC. It specifies CASSFRTSGGHSYEQYF. Drawing the rest from reference TRBV2 and TRBJ2-7, the complete variable domain is EPEVTQTPSHQVTQMGQEVILRCVPISNHLYFYWYRQILGQKVEFLVSFYNNEISEKSEIFDDQFSVERPDGSNFTLKIRSTKLEDSAMYFCASSFRTSGGHSYEQYFGPGTRLTVT.